These T cell receptor beta chains were read from a single sample in a study of vaccination effects on CD4 cells after COVID-19. Profiling relied on immunoSEQ multiplex PCR, and the TCRdb table lists in-frame clones only, not all of them. Of around 24,000 clones listed, approximately 80% are singletons. These receptors lack a known antigen. Material: CD4+ T cells from PBMCs cultured with SARS-CoV-2 spike peptides, obtained after COVID-19 vaccination. The source is a human donor who received a COVID-19 vaccine. Some clones in this sample may be carry-over from other donors' samples. The CDR3 runs from the conserved cysteine through the conserved F or W. For some rows the clone size is stated as once, few or many, or as a class when expanded; others skip it.

TRBV6-6,-,TRBJ1-1,CASTGRGSEAFF
TRBV19,-,TRBJ2-1,CASRTSGVDEQFF
TRBV4-2,few,TRBJ1-2,CASSPGDRLIYGYTF
TRBV7-2,-,TRBJ2-2,CASSLSGGVPRELFF
TRBV10-3,-,TRBJ2-5,CAISGRGDQETQYF
TRBV24-1,-,TRBJ2-5,CATSDQMTGGETQYF
TRBV27,-,TRBJ1-2,CASSPDLRGLRNGYTF
TRBV6-5,-,TRBJ1-4,CASSRTGQVNEKLFF
TRBV2,few,TRBJ1-2,CASTHRGPNYGYTF
TRBV7-3,-,TRBJ2-6,CASSFEQGAGGANVLTF
TRBV21-1,few,TRBJ2-2,CASSKPGGGGEAGELFF